This T cell receptor (beta chain) derives from a study of radiation and T cells in renal cell carcinoma. Study-level results: Without pretreatment biopsies, baseline tumor clonotype presence was undetermined. Top tumor clonotypes rose in blood 2 weeks post-radiation, then contracted.

The CDR3 length is 17 residues. V lost 0 bases to trimming and J lost 4 bases, with 18 bases between them. Germline V gene data show CDR1 as LNHNV and CDR2 as YYDKDF (reference sequence). To note about this clone: Its antigen is as yet unknown.

Produced via immunoSEQ multiplex PCR; TCRdb's table is partial and in-frame only. The sample includes 100,000 to 150,000 clones, about four fifths of them seen just once. Specified time point: blood 2 weeks post-SBRT. Treatment indicated: 15 Gy SBRT to primary tumor, nephrectomy 4 weeks later. Radiation-treated patients gave blood at baseline, week 2 and week 4. The tumor was a clear cell renal cell carcinoma. The TCR sequence derives from a man aged 50 or older with renal cell carcinoma. The sequences come from blood, collected from a patient whose treatment included radiotherapy and nephrectomy. V and J are TRBV15 and TRBJ1-1; unclear D gene. CDR3 coding DNA: TGTGCCACCAGCAGAGATATGGTGATCGGGTCGTCCACTGAAGCTTTCTTT. It translates to CATSRDMVIGSSTEAFF.